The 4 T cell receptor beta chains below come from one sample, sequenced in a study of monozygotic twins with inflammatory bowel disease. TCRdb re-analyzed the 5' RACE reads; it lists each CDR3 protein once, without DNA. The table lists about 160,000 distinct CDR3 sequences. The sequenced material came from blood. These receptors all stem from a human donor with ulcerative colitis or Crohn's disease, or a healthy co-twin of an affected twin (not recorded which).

This CDR3 reads CASSLNRDLNSPLHF. The genes are TRBV18 and TRBJ1-6; TCRdb indicates TRBD1, and absent DNA this call remains unverified. Germline V lookup: CDR1 KGHSH, CDR2 LQKENI. The CDR3 sequence is 15 residues long.

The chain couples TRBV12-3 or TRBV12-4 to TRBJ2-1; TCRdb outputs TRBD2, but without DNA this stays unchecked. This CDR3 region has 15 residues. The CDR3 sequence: CASSLAGPSYNEQFF.

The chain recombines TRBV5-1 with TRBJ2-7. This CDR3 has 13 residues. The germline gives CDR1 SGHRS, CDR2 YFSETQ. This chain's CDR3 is CASSLQRAYEQYF. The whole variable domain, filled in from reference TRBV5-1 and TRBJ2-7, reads KAGVTQTPRYLIKTRGQQVTLSCSPISGHRSVSWYQQTPGQGLQFLFEYFSETQRNKGNFPGRFSGRQFSNSRSEMNVSTLELGDSALYLCASSLQRAYEQYFGPGTRLTVT.

CDR3 region: CASSPLEGGTNEKLFF. The chain has TRBV5-1 and TRBJ1-4; the TRBD1 assignment by TCRdb is unverifiable without DNA. Per the germline V gene, CDR1 is SGHRS and CDR2 is YFSETQ. The length of the CDR3 is 16 residues.